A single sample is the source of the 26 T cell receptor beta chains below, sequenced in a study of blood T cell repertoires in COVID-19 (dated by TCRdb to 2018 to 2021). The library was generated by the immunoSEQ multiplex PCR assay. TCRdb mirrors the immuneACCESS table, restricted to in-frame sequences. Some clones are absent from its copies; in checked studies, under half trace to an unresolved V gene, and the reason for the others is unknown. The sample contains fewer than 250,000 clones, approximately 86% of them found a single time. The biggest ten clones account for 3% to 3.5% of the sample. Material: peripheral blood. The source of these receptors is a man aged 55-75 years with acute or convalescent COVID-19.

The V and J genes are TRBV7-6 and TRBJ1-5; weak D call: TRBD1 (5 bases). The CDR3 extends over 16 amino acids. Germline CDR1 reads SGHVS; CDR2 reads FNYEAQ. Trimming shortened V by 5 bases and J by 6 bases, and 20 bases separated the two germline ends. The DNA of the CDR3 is TGTGCCAGCAGCCCCCGGGCGGGGGGAGCAAGTCAGCCCCAGCATTTT. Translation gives CASSPRAGGASQPQHF.

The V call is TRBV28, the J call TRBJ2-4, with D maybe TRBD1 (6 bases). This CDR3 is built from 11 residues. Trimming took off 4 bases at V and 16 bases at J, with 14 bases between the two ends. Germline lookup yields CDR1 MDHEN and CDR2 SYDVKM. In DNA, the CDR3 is TGTGCCAGCAGTTCCACAGGGCTACACTACTTC. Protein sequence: CASSSTGLHYF.

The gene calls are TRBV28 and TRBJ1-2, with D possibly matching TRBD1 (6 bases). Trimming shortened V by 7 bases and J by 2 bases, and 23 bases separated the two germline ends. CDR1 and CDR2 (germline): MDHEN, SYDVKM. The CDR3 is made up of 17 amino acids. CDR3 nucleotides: TGTGCCAGCAACCAGGCCAGGTGGGGGCAGACCAACTATGGCTACACCTTC. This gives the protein CASNQARWGQTNYGYTF.

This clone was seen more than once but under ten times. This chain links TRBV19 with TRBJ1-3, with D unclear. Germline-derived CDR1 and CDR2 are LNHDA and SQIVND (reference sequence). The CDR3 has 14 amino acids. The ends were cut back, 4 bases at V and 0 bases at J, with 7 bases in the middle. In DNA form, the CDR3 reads TGTGCCAGTAGTAACGACATCTCTGGAAACACCATATATTTT. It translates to CASSNDISGNTIYF.

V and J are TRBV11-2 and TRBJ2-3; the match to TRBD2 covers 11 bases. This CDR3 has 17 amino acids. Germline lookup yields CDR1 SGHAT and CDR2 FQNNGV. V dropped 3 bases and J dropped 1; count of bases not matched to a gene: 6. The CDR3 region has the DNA TGTGCCAGCAGCTTCCGGCTAGCGGGGGGAGGCACAGATACGCAGTATTTT. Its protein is CASSFRLAGGGTDTQYF.

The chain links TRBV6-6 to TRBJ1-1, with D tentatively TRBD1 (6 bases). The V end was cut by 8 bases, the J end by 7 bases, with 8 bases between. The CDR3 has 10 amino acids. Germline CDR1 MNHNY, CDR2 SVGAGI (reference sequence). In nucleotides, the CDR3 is TGTGCCAGCTACAGGGATGAAGCTTTCTTT. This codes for CASYRDEAFF.

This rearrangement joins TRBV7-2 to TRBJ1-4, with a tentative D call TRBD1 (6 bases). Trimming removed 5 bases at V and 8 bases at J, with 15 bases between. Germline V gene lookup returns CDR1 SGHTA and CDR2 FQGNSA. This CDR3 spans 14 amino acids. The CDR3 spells CASSRDTDSEKLFF. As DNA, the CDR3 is TGTGCCAGCAGCCGGGACACGGACAGCGAAAAACTGTTTTTT.

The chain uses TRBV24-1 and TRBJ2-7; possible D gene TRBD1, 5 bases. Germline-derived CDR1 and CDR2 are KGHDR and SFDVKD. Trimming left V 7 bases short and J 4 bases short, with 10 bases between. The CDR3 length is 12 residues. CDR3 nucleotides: TGTGCCACCAGAGGCCAGGGATACGAGCAGTACTTC. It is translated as CATRGQGYEQYF.

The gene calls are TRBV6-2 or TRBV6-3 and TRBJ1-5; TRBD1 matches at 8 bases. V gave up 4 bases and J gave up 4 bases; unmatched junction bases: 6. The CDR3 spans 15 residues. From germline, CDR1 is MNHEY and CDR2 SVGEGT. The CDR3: CASSFDRGVNQPQHF. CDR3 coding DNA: TGTGCCAGCAGTTTTGACAGGGGTGTTAATCAGCCCCAGCATTTT.

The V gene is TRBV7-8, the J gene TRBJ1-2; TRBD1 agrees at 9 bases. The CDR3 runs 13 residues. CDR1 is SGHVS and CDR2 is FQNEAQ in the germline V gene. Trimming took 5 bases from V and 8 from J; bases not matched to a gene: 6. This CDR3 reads CASSRRTGEGYTF. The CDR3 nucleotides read TGTGCCAGCAGCCGTCGGACAGGGGAAGGCTACACCTTC.

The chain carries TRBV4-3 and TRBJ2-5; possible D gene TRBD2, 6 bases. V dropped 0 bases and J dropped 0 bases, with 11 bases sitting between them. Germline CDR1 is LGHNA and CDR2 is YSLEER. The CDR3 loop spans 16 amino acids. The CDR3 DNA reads TGCGCCAGCAGCCAAGATTTAGCGGCCTACCAAGAGACCCAGTACTTC. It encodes CASSQDLAAYQETQYF.

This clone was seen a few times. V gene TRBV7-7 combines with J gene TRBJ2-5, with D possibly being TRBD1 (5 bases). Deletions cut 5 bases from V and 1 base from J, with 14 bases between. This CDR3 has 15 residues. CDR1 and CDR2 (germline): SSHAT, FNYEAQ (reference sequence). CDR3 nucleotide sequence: TGTGCCAGCAGCAAAAGGTCCCAGGGCCAAGAGACCCAGTACTTC. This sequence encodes CASSKRSQGQETQYF.

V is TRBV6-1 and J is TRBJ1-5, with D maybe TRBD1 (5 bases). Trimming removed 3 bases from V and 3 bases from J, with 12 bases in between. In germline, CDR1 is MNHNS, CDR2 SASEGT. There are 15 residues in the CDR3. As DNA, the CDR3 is TGTGCCAGCAGTGAGTTTGGGGGGTTCAATCAGCCCCAGCATTTT. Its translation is CASSEFGGFNQPQHF.

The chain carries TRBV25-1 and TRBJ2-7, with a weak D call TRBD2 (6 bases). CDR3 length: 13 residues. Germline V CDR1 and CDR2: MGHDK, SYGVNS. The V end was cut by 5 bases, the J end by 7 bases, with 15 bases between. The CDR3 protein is CASSPTAGLEQYF. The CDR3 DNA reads TGTGCCAGCAGTCCAACTGCGGGGTTAGAGCAGTACTTC.

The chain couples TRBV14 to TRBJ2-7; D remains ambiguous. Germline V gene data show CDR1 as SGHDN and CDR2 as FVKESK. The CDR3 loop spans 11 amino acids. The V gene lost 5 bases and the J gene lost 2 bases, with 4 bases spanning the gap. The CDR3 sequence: CASSSAYEQYF. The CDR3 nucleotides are TGTGCCAGCAGCTCTGCCTACGAGCAGTACTTC.

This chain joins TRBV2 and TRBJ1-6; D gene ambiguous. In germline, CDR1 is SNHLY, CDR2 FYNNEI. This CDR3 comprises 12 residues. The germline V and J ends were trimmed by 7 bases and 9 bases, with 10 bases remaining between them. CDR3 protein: CASTPSGSPLHF. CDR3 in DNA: TGTGCCAGCACCCCCTCGGGTTCACCCCTCCACTTT.

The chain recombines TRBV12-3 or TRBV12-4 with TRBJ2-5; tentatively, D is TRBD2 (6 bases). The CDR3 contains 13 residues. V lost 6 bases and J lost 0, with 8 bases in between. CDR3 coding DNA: TGTGCCAGCAGCTGGGACTACCAAGAGACCCAGTACTTC. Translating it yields CASSWDYQETQYF.

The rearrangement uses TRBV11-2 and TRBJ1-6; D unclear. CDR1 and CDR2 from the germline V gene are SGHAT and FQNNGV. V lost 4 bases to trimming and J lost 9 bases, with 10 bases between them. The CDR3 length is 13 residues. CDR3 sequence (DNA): TGTGCCAGCAGCTCCTCCCCCCTTTCACCCCTCCACTTT. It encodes CASSSSPLSPLHF.

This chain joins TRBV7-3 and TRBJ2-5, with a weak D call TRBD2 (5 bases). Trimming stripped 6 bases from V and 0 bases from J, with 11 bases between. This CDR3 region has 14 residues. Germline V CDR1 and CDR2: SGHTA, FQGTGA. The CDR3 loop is CASSLTGDQETQYF. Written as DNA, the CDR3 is TGTGCCAGCAGTTTGACCGGGGACCAAGAGACCCAGTACTTC.

The DNA for the CDR3 is TGTGCCAGCAGCCAAGAGCGACTAGCGGGAAGCACAGATACGCAGTATTTT. Translated: CASSQERLAGSTDTQYF. The chain employs TRBV3-1 (or the pseudogene TRBV3-2) and TRBJ2-3, with 11 bases aligning to TRBD2. CDR1 LGHDT and CDR2 YNNKEL come from the germline V gene (reference sequence). Unmatched junction bases numbered 2, after V lost 0 bases and J lost 0 bases. This CDR3 comprises 17 residues.

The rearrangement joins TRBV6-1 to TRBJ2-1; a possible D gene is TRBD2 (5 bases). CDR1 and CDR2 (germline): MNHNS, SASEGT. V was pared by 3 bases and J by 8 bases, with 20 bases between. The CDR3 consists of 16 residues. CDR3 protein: CASSDTGNSRVDEQFF. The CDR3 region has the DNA TGTGCCAGCAGTGACACCGGGAATTCCCGTGTCGATGAGCAGTTCTTC.

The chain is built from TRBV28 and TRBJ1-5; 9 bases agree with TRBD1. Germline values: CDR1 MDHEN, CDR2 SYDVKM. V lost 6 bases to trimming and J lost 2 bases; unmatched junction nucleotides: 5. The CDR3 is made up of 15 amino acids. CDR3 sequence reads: CASSSWTGGNQPQHF. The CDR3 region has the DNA TGTGCCAGCAGCAGCTGGACAGGGGGCAATCAGCCCCAGCATTTT. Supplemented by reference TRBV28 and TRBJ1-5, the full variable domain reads DVKVTQSSRYLVKRTGEKVFLECVQDMDHENMFWYRQDPGLGLRLIYFSYDVKMKEKGDIPEGYSVSREKKERFSLILESASTNQTSMYLCASSSWTGGNQPQHFGDGTRLSIL.

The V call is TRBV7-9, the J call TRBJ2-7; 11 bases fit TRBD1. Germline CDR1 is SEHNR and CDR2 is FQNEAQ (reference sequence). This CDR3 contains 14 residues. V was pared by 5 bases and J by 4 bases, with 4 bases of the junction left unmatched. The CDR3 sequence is CASSRDRGVYEQYF. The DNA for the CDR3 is TGTGCCAGCAGCCGGGACAGGGGGGTTTACGAGCAGTACTTC.

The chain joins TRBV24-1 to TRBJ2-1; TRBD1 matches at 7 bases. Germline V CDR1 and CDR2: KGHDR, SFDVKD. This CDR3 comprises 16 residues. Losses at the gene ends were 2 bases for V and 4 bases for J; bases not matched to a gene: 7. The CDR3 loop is CATSDSHGTDYNEQFF. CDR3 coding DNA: TGTGCCACCAGTGATTCTCACGGGACAGATTACAATGAGCAGTTCTTC.

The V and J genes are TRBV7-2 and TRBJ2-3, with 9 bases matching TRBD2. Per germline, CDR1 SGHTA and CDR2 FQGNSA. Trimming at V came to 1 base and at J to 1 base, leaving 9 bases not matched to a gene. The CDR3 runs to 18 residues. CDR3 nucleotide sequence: TGTGCCAGCAGCTTAGGCGGGGCTAGCGGGGTGCGCACAGATACGCAGTATTTT. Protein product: CASSLGGASGVRTDTQYF.

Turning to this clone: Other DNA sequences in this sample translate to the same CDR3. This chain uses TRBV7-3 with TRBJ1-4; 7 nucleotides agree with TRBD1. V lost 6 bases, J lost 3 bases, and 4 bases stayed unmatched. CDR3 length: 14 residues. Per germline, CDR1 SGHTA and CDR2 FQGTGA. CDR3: CASSLTGPNEKLFF. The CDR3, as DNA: TGTGCCAGCAGTTTGACAGGGCCTAATGAAAAACTGTTTTTT.